This T cell receptor beta chain was sequenced during a study of blood T cell repertoires in COVID-19. Clones were sequenced by immunoSEQ multiplex PCR, and TCRdb holds only the in-frame ones, with some missing. The sample holds under 65,000 clones; 70% to 85% are singletons and the top ten take about 5%. Trimming stripped 6 bases from V and 3 bases from J, with 12 bases between. The CDR3 length is 14 residues. Germline V CDR1 and CDR2: SGHRS, YFSETQ. The V and J genes are TRBV5-1 and TRBJ2-2; the D is unclear. Input material: PBMCs or T cells enriched from blood (not recorded which). The clonotype was recovered from a woman aged 45 to 65 with acute COVID-19. The CDR3 DNA follows: TGCGCCAGCACCCTTGACTTGTACACCGGGGAGCTGTTTTTT. Translating it yields CASTLDLYTGELFF.